This T cell receptor beta chain was recorded in a study of CD8 T cells in Susac syndrome. Study conclusions and caveats: In its TCR sequencing and HLA analysis, the study acknowledged that the number of individuals was relatively small.

Reverse transcription used roughly 0.5 to 1 ug RNA and random hexamers. TCR beta CDR3 was amplified by immunoSEQ multiplex PCR. This amplification extended across 54 Vbeta and 13 Jbeta segments. TCRdb redid the calling of the immunoSEQ multiplex PCR reads with MiXCR, one entry per CDR3 protein. The data contain under 85,000 distinct CDR3 sequences, just under 95% of them seen just once; the ten biggest clones take up less than 0.65%. There are 16 residues in the CDR3. J lost 7 bases, V lost 0 bases, and 10 bases had no gene match. This clonotype was recorded once. The target antigen is unknown. Treatment-naive patients with stable or active relapsing-remitting disease served as multiple sclerosis controls. FACS was used to enrich TEMRA cells, whereas the CD8+ and CD4+ T cells were obtained by negative isolation.

The sample was CD8+ T cells from PBMCs. This receptor was identified in a human donor with multiple sclerosis. V and J are TRBV23-1 and TRBJ1-2; 8 positions agree with TRBD1. TRBV23-1 is assigned to the ORF class and has an uncertain function. CDR3 in DNA: TGCGCCAGCAGTCAATCGAGCAGGGGGCTTTCTATTGGCTACACCTTC. It codes for CASSQSSRGLSIGYTF.